This T cell receptor (beta chain) originates from a study of Tregs in tolerant kidney transplant recipients. Profiling relied on immunoSEQ multiplex PCR, and the TCRdb table lists in-frame clones only, not all of them. The data hold nearly 95,000 clones, with roughly 93% observed a single time. The CDR3 consists of 12 residues. CDR1 is GTSNPN and CDR2 is SVGIG in the germline V gene (reference sequence). Trimming cost V 2 bases and J 6 bases; bases outside gene matches: 3. The sequence came from a human donor who received a combined kidney and bone marrow transplant. The starting material was CD4+ T cells from blood, obtained before the transplant. The V gene is TRBV30, the J gene TRBJ1-1, with 7 bases identical to TRBD1. The CDR3 reads CAWSTGASEAFF. The CDR3 coding sequence is TGTGCCTGGAGTACAGGGGCTTCTGAAGCTTTCTTT.